The rows below give T cell receptor beta chains drawn from one sample of a study of blood T cell repertoires in COVID-19. The assay was immunoSEQ multiplex PCR, and TCRdb's table has in-frame clones only and misses some. The sample includes 12,000 or so clones, about 76% of them seen just once. Specimen: peripheral blood. Source of these receptors: a man between 60 and 70 years old with COVID-19, enrolled during active disease. The CDR3 runs from the conserved cysteine through the conserved F or W. A D gene is named only where the DNA matches it firmly. Only some rows state a clone size, as once, few, many or a class for expanded clones.

D gene,V gene,clone size,J gene,CDR3 DNA,CDR3 protein
TRBD2,TRBV12-5,NA,TRBJ2-1,TGTGCTAGTGGTTTCGGGACTAGCGTCCGGGAGCAGTTCTTC,CASGFGTSVREQFF
NA,TRBV15,NA,TRBJ2-5,TGTGCCACCAGCAGAGACACAGTGCAAGAGACCCAGTACTTC,CATSRDTVQETQYF
NA,TRBV7-9,NA,TRBJ2-7,TGTGCCAGCAGCTTAGGGCGGGCTGGGGGCACTTCATACGAGCAGTACTTC,CASSLGRAGGTSYEQYF
TRBD1,TRBV11-3,NA,TRBJ1-1,TGTGCCAGCAGCTTAGATAAAGGACAGGAGGAGACTGAAGCTTTCTTT,CASSLDKGQEETEAFF
TRBD1,TRBV4-3,NA,TRBJ1-2,TGCGCCAGCAGCCCAGGAGACAGGGAGGACTATGGCTACACCTTC,CASSPGDREDYGYTF
NA,TRBV3-1/TRBV3-2,NA,TRBJ2-1,TGTGCCAGCAGCCCTCAAGAAGGGATTAGCGGACCCACCTACAATGAGCAGTTCTTC,CASSPQEGISGPTYNEQFF
NA,TRBV15,NA,TRBJ2-1,TGTGCCACCAGCAGAGATTGGGCAGCCTACAATGAGCAGTTCTTC,CATSRDWAAYNEQFF
NA,TRBV30,few,TRBJ2-5,TGTGCCTGGGGCCGGGACACAGAGACCCAGTACTTC,CAWGRDTETQYF
TRBD2,TRBV11-3,NA,TRBJ2-2,TGTGCCAGCAGCCCGGGGACTAGCGGGAGGGCCGGGGAGCTGTTTTTT,CASSPGTSGRAGELFF
NA,TRBV27,NA,TRBJ2-1,TGTGCCAGCAGTCCTTTACTCGGAACTATCTCCTACAATGAGCAGTTCTTC,CASSPLLGTISYNEQFF
NA,TRBV11-3,NA,TRBJ2-2,TGTGCCAGCAGCTTTAATTTCGCCGGGGAGCTGTTTTTT,CASSFNFAGELFF
NA,TRBV7-2,NA,TRBJ2-5,TGTGCCAGCAGCATAAATAGAGAAGAGACCCAGTACTTC,CASSINREETQYF
TRBD1,TRBV30,NA,TRBJ1-1,TGTGCCTGGAGATTTCCGGACAGGGCCAACACTGAAGCTTTCTTT,CAWRFPDRANTEAFF
TRBD1,TRBV27,few,TRBJ2-5,TGTGCCAGCAGTTCATTCCGGGACAGCCAAGAGACCCAGTACTTC,CASSSFRDSQETQYF
TRBD1,TRBV11-2,NA,TRBJ2-5,TGTGCCAGCAGCTTAGAAAAGGGGGCCAGTCAAGAGACCCAGTACTTC,CASSLEKGASQETQYF
TRBD2,TRBV6-2/TRBV6-3,NA,TRBJ2-5,TGTGCCAGCAGTCACCGCGGGGGGGAGACCCAGTACTTC,CASSHRGGETQYF
NA,TRBV4-1,NA,TRBJ1-2,TGCGCCAGCAGCTGGGGAGGGGAACTTGGCTATGGCTACACCTTC,CASSWGGELGYGYTF
NA,TRBV18,NA,TRBJ2-5,TGTGCCAGCTCACCACAACCGGGGAAAGAGACCCAGTACTTC,CASSPQPGKETQYF
TRBD1,TRBV19,NA,TRBJ1-2,TGTGCCAGTAGTACCGGACAGGGGCGTATTGATGGCTACACCTTC,CASSTGQGRIDGYTF
NA,TRBV6-5,NA,TRBJ1-1,TGTGCCAGCAGTTCCCTTACAGGGCGCACTGAAGCTTTCTTT,CASSSLTGRTEAFF
TRBD1,TRBV28,once,TRBJ1-6,TGTGCCAGCAGTTCAACCACCCCAGGGGGTAATTCACCCCTCCACTTT,CASSSTTPGGNSPLHF
TRBD2,TRBV9,NA,TRBJ2-1,TGTGCCAGCAGCGTAGGACTAGCGGGAGGCCCGAGCTCCTACAATGAGCAGTTCTTC,CASSVGLAGGPSSYNEQFF
NA,TRBV3-1/TRBV3-2,NA,TRBJ2-7,TGTGCCAGCAGCCAAGCATGGCAGTTCTACGAGCAGTACTTC,CASSQAWQFYEQYF
NA,TRBV6-1,NA,TRBJ2-4,TGTGCCAGCAGTGAAGCTGGGGGGGCCGGAGCCAAAAACATTCAGTACTTC,CASSEAGGAGAKNIQYF
TRBD1,TRBV5-4,few,TRBJ1-1,TGTGCCAGCAGACTTACAGGGGGAGACACTGAAGCTTTCTTT,CASRLTGGDTEAFF
TRBD1,TRBV11-2,NA,TRBJ2-7,TGTGCCAGCAGCTTAAGGGCCCCGGGACAGGGGTTTCCCGAGCAGTACTTC,CASSLRAPGQGFPEQYF
TRBD1,TRBV10-3,NA,TRBJ2-1,TGTGCCATCAGGGACAGGCTCTCCTACAATGAGCAGTTCTTC,CAIRDRLSYNEQFF
TRBD1,TRBV9,NA,TRBJ2-7,TGTGCCAGCAGCGTAGGGACAGGGGACTACGAGCAGTACTTC,CASSVGTGDYEQYF
TRBD2,TRBV4-1,few,TRBJ2-1,TGCGCCAGCAGCCGCAGAGGACTAGCGGGAAGGGATGAGCAGTTCTTC,CASSRRGLAGRDEQFF
NA,TRBV30,NA,TRBJ2-6,TGTGCCTGGAGTGTACAGAAACGCTCTGGGGCCAACGTCCTGACTTTC,CAWSVQKRSGANVLTF
TRBD2,TRBV5-4,NA,TRBJ2-5,TGTGCCAGCAGAGCTCGGGAGGGCGGAGAGACCCAGTACTTC,CASRAREGGETQYF
NA,TRBV29-1,NA,TRBJ1-4,TGCAGCGTTTGGTCACAGGGCGAAAAACTGTTTTTT,CSVWSQGEKLFF
NA,TRBV9,once,TRBJ2-1,TGTGCCAGCAGCGCCCGAGGGCAGGGGTATCTCGATGAGCAGTTCTTC,CASSARGQGYLDEQFF
TRBD2,TRBV27,large,TRBJ2-1,TGTGCCAGCAGTGTAAGCGGGGGGGCAACGAGTGAGCAGTTCTTC,CASSVSGGATSEQFF
TRBD2,TRBV4-2,NA,TRBJ2-1,TGTGCCAGCAGCCAGTTTAGCGGGAGGGCCAATGAGCAGTTCTTC,CASSQFSGRANEQFF
TRBD2,TRBV19,NA,TRBJ2-4,TGTGCCAGTAGTATAGCAGGGCCTCTAGCGGGAGGGCCCAAAAACATTCAGTACTTC,CASSIAGPLAGGPKNIQYF
TRBD1,TRBV19,NA,TRBJ2-2,TGTGCCAGTAGTTTCGCCGGGACAGCGAACACCGGGGAGCTGTTTTTT,CASSFAGTANTGELFF
NA,TRBV20-1,NA,TRBJ1-6,TGCAGTGCCCCGGGAGGATCACCCCTCCACTTT,CSAPGGSPLHF
TRBD2,TRBV6-1,NA,TRBJ2-3,TGTGCCAGCAGTGAAGGCAAACTAGCGGGGGGAAGCACAGATACGCAGTATTTT,CASSEGKLAGGSTDTQYF
NA,TRBV5-8,NA,TRBJ1-6,TGTGCCAGCAGCTCGGGGGGGGAAAGCTCCTATAATTCACCCCTCCACTTT,CASSSGGESSYNSPLHF
TRBD2,TRBV11-3,NA,TRBJ2-2,TGTGCCAGCAGCCCGGGGACTAGCGGGAGGGTCGGGGAGCTGTTTTTT,CASSPGTSGRVGELFF
TRBD1,TRBV2,NA,TRBJ2-7,TGTGCCAGCATTTCGCCCCGGGACAGTCTCTACGAGCAGTACTTC,CASISPRDSLYEQYF
TRBD1,TRBV5-1,few,TRBJ1-4,TGCGCCAGCAGCTTAGGGACAGGCGTTGCAACTAATGAAAAACTGTTTTTT,CASSLGTGVATNEKLFF
TRBD2,TRBV27,NA,TRBJ2-1,TGTGCCAGTATCCGACTAGCGGGGGTAAATGAGCAGTTCTTC,CASIRLAGVNEQFF
NA,TRBV7-9,NA,TRBJ1-3,TGTGCCAGCAGCTTAGCCGAAGTAGCGGACACCATATATTTT,CASSLAEVADTIYF
NA,TRBV7-2,NA,TRBJ2-3,TGTGCCAGCAGCCTAAGGAGGGCCCCAGATACGCAGTATTTT,CASSLRRAPDTQYF
NA,TRBV6-5,NA,TRBJ2-7,TGTGCCAGCAGACGCGGGACAGCCACCTCCTACGAGCAGTACTTC,CASRRGTATSYEQYF
NA,TRBV10-3,NA,TRBJ1-5,TGTGCCATCAGTGAGAAGATGCGCGGGGGCCGGAATCAGCCCCAGCATTTT,CAISEKMRGGRNQPQHF
NA,TRBV3-1/TRBV3-2,NA,TRBJ2-5,TGTGCCAGCAGCCATGTTGGGTGGGCACAAGAGACCCAGTACTTC,CASSHVGWAQETQYF
TRBD1,TRBV28,once,TRBJ2-2,TGTGCCAGCAGTTTCCACAGGGGGCTCACCGGGGAGCTGTTTTTT,CASSFHRGLTGELFF
TRBD1,TRBV9,once,TRBJ1-1,TGTGCCAGCAGCCTTACGAGACAGGGGGCTACTGAAGCTTTCTTT,CASSLTRQGATEAFF
NA,TRBV4-1,NA,TRBJ1-5,TGCGCCAGCAGCCAAGGGGTAACAGTTAGCAATCAGCCCCAGCATTTT,CASSQGVTVSNQPQHF
TRBD2,TRBV11-2,NA,TRBJ2-1,TGTGCCAGCAGCTTAGAATGGCGGGAGGGTTACAATGAGCAGTTCTTC,CASSLEWREGYNEQFF
NA,TRBV30,NA,TRBJ2-7,TGTGCCTGGAGTGTACCGGGCCGAACTGTCCCGGGGACACGCTACGAGCAGTACTTC,CAWSVPGRTVPGTRYEQYF